These 22 T cell receptor beta chains share one sample of origin, sequenced in a study of STAT3 mutations in large granular lymphocyte leukemia. General study findings and limits: Every T-cell large granular lymphocyte leukemia patient had at least one immunodominant TCR beta clonotype.

Only in-frame clones appear in the TCRdb table, and some are missing; sequencing was by immunoSEQ multiplex PCR. The sample has around 12,000 clones; 65% to 85% are singletons. No antigens are known for them. Material for sequencing was peripheral blood mononuclear cells. These TCRs come from a man in his sixties with T-cell large granular lymphocyte leukemia. Some clones in this sample may be carry-over from other donors' samples.

The J gene is TRBJ2-7, the V gene TRBV7-3; tentatively, D is TRBD1 (7 bases). Trimming took off 2 bases at V and 4 bases at J, with 15 bases between the two ends. The CDR3 runs to 15 residues. Germline-derived CDR1 and CDR2 are SGHTA and FQGTGA. CDR3 nucleotides: TGTGCCAGCAGCTTAGAAGGGGGCGGGATGTACGAGCAGTACTTC. Protein product: CASSLEGGGMYEQYF.

The chain has TRBV5-5 and TRBJ2-4; weak D call: TRBD2 (5 bases). Per the germline V gene, CDR1 is SGHKS and CDR2 is YYEKEE (reference sequence). The CDR3 runs to 13 residues. V dropped 3 bases and J dropped 6 bases, with 10 bases sitting between them. CDR3 bases: TGTGCCAGCAGCTCGGGGATCGGAAACATTCAGTACTTC. It translates to CASSSGIGNIQYF. The variable domain in full, with the rest retrieved from reference TRBV5-5 and TRBJ2-4, is DAGVTQSPTHLIKTRGQQVTLRCSPISGHKSVSWYQQVLGQGPQFIFQYYEKEERGRGNFPDRFSARQFPNYSSELNVNALLLGDSALYLCASSSGIGNIQYFGAGTRLSVL.

CDR3 protein: CASSAGLPTDTQYF. The CDR3 coding sequence is TGTGCCAGCAGCGCCGGCCTCCCCACAGATACGCAGTATTTT. The rearrangement joins TRBV9 to TRBJ2-3; D unresolved. This CDR3 comprises 14 residues. In germline, CDR1 is SGDLS, CDR2 YYNGEE. The germline V and J ends were trimmed by 3 bases and 2 bases, with 10 bases remaining between them.

The chain combines TRBV19 with TRBJ2-7; 7 positions match TRBD1. In germline, CDR1 is LNHDA, CDR2 SQIVND (reference sequence). V gave up 5 bases and J gave up 3 bases; unmatched junction bases: 4. There are 13 residues in the CDR3. This CDR3 reads CASSSGTVYEQYF. CDR3 bases: TGTGCCAGTAGTTCCGGGACAGTCTACGAGCAGTACTTC.

The V and J genes are TRBV7-9 and TRBJ2-3, with D hard to call. V was cut by 3 bases and J by 0 bases, with 7 bases left in between. The CDR3 is 14 residues long. Germline CDR1 is SEHNR and CDR2 is FQNEAQ (reference sequence). CDR3 sequence (DNA): TGTGCCAGCAGCTTCAGCACTAGCACAGATACGCAGTATTTT. Translated: CASSFSTSTDTQYF.

The table lists this clone with a count of one. The V and J genes are TRBV6-5 and TRBJ1-5; D is uncertain. Germline loops: CDR1 MNHEY, CDR2 SVGAGI. This CDR3 is 15 amino acids long. Trimming left V 0 bases short and J 11 bases short, with 17 bases between. The CDR3 coding sequence is TGTGCCAGCAGTTACTCGACCTCTTCTCCCCAAGCCCAGCATTTT. Its translation is CASSYSTSSPQAQHF.

The rearrangement uses TRBV5-6 and TRBJ2-2, with 13 bases aligning to TRBD2. The V and J ends lost 3 bases and 5 bases, in that order; junction bases with no gene match: 7. The CDR3 runs 17 residues. The germline CDR1 and CDR2 sequences are SGHDT and YYEEEE. The DNA for the CDR3 is TGTGCCAGCAGCTGGGGACTAGCGGGAACTGGGACCGGGGAGCTGTTTTTT. Translated: CASSWGLAGTGTGELFF.

The chain employs TRBV5-1 and TRBJ1-2; D uncertain. Germline values: CDR1 SGHRS, CDR2 YFSETQ. There are 12 residues in the CDR3. The ends were cut back, 0 bases at V and 5 bases at J, with 5 bases in the middle. The chain's CDR3 is CASSLVGYGYTF. CDR3 bases: TGCGCCAGCAGCTTGGTTGGGTATGGCTACACCTTC.

The chain couples TRBV7-2 to TRBJ2-7; D unclear. The V end lost 2 bases, the J end lost 7 bases, and 12 bases lay between the germline ends. This CDR3 is 13 amino acids long. Germline V lookup: CDR1 SGHTA, CDR2 FQGNSA. DNA for the CDR3: TGTGCCAGCAGCTTACTGACCGTGGGGGAGCAGTACTTC. Translation: CASSLLTVGEQYF.

V usage is TRBV25-1 and J usage is TRBJ1-3, with no clear D. Germline CDR1 reads MGHDK; CDR2 reads SYGVNS. The CDR3 is 14 amino acids. V was cut by 2 bases and J by 0 bases, with 5 bases left in between. The CDR3 DNA follows: TGTGCCAGCAGTGAAGAACGCTCTGGAAACACCATATATTTT. Its protein is CASSEERSGNTIYF. Supplemented by reference TRBV25-1 and TRBJ1-3, the full variable domain reads EADIYQTPRYLVIGTGKKITLECSQTMGHDKMYWYQQDPGMELHLIHYSYGVNSTEKGDLSSESTVSRIRTEHFPLTLESARPSHTSQYLCASSEERSGNTIYFGEGSWLTVV.

J is TRBJ2-7 and V is TRBV7-2; 11 nucleotides match TRBD2. The CDR3 is 15 amino acids. Trimming cost V 5 bases and J 2 bases; bases outside gene matches: 5. Germline V lookup: CDR1 SGHTA, CDR2 FQGNSA. CDR3: CASSPIAGGPYEQYF. In nucleotides, the CDR3 is TGTGCCAGCAGCCCCATAGCGGGAGGGCCCTACGAGCAGTACTTC. The complete variable domain, with remaining parts taken from reference TRBV7-2 and TRBJ2-7, reads GAGVSQSPSNKVTEKGKDVELRCDPISGHTALYWYRQSLGQGLEFLIYFQGNSAPDKSGLPSDRFSAERTGGSVSTLTIQRTQQEDSAVYLCASSPIAGGPYEQYFGPGTRLTVT.

This chain links TRBV7-2 with TRBJ2-2, with D perhaps TRBD1 (5 bases). This CDR3 has 16 residues. CDR1 and CDR2 from the germline V gene are SGHTA and FQGNSA. Trimming removed 5 bases at V and 2 bases at J, with 15 bases between. CDR3: CASSLTQVTNTGELFF. CDR3 nucleotides: TGTGCCAGCAGCCTAACACAGGTGACAAACACCGGGGAGCTGTTTTTT. Drawing the rest from reference TRBV7-2 and TRBJ2-2, the complete variable domain is GAGVSQSPSNKVTEKGKDVELRCDPISGHTALYWYRQSLGQGLEFLIYFQGNSAPDKSGLPSDRFSAERTGGSVSTLTIQRTQQEDSAVYLCASSLTQVTNTGELFFGEGSRLTVL.

This clone came up once. The chain uses TRBV7-3 and TRBJ2-7; TRBD2 aligns across 9 bases. Germline CDR1 is SGHTA and CDR2 is FQGTGA. This CDR3 comprises 15 residues. V lost 5 bases and J lost 3; bases outside the gene matches: 8. CDR3 nucleotide sequence: TGTGCCAGCAGCCCGGAGGGCGGGAGGGGCTACGAGCAGTACTTC. This gives the protein CASSPEGGRGYEQYF.

V usage is TRBV9 and J usage is TRBJ2-3; TRBD2 agrees at 9 bases. This CDR3 is built from 15 residues. Trimming cost V 4 bases and J 3 bases; bases outside gene matches: 6. Germline lookup yields CDR1 SGDLS and CDR2 YYNGEE. CDR3 nucleotide sequence: TGTGCCAGCAGCACAGGACTAGCGAGGACAGATACGCAGTATTTT. Translated, it gives CASSTGLARTDTQYF. Looking up the rest from reference TRBV9 and TRBJ2-3 gives the full variable domain: DSGVTQTPKHLITATGQRVTLRCSPRSGDLSVYWYQQSLDQGLQFLIQYYNGEERAKGNILERFSAQQFPDLHSELNLSSLELGDSALYFCASSTGLARTDTQYFGPGTRLTVL.

This clone was observed a single time. The V call is TRBV7-2, the J call TRBJ2-5, with unresolved D. Germline assignment: CDR1 SGHTA and CDR2 FQGNSA. The CDR3 consists of 12 residues. V dropped 1 base and J dropped 4 bases, with 4 bases sitting between them. This CDR3 is CASSLDRETQYF. For the CDR3, the DNA is TGTGCCAGCAGCTTAGACAGAGAGACCCAGTACTTC.

The chain joins TRBV9 to TRBJ1-2, with D hard to call. CDR1 and CDR2 from the germline V gene are SGDLS and YYNGEE. This CDR3 region has 13 residues. The V end was cut by 0 bases, the J end by 6 bases, with 9 bases between. The CDR3 nucleotides read TGTGCCAGCAGCGTAGAAGGAGTGGATGGCTACACCTTC. As protein: CASSVEGVDGYTF.

This clone has a handful of counts. V usage is TRBV6-5 and J usage is TRBJ2-7; no definite D call. The ends were cut back, 8 bases at V and 4 bases at J, with 15 bases in the middle. Per the germline V gene, CDR1 is MNHEY and CDR2 is SVGAGI. The CDR3 is 13 residues long. Here the CDR3 reads CASGRTVSYEQYF. The CDR3 DNA reads TGTGCCAGCGGACGGACGGTTAGTTACGAGCAGTACTTC.

V and J are TRBV28 and TRBJ2-1; 7 nucleotides agree with TRBD2. The trim removed 6 bases at V and 1 base at J, leaving 6 bases unmatched. Germline V CDR1 and CDR2: MDHEN, SYDVKM. This CDR3 has 15 amino acids. CDR3: CASSYLGLSYNEQFF. In DNA, the CDR3 is TGTGCCAGCAGCTACCTGGGACTATCCTACAATGAGCAGTTCTTC.

The gene calls are TRBV19 and TRBJ2-1, with D tentatively TRBD2 (5 bases). The V gene's germline CDR1 is LNHDA and CDR2 SQIVND (reference sequence). The CDR3 length is 13 residues. With 6 bases removed from V and 6 bases from J, the gap between germline ends came to 12 bases. For the CDR3, the DNA is TGTGCCAGTAGACCCCCGGCGGGCAATGAGCAGTTCTTC. This sequence encodes CASRPPAGNEQFF. Looking up the rest from reference TRBV19 and TRBJ2-1 gives the full variable domain: DGGITQSPKYLFRKEGQNVTLSCEQNLNHDAMYWYRQDPGQGLRLIYYSQIVNDFQKGDIAEGYSVSREKKESFPLTVTSAQKNPTAFYLCASRPPAGNEQFFGPGTRLTVL.

The CDR3 protein is CASGEQIGSSYEQYF. CDR3 in DNA: TGTGCCAGCGGGGAGCAAATAGGGTCATCCTACGAGCAGTACTTC. The chain uses TRBV19 and TRBJ2-7; the D gene is possibly TRBD2 (5 bases). In germline, CDR1 is LNHDA, CDR2 SQIVND (reference sequence). V dropped 9 bases and J dropped 1 base, with 19 bases sitting between them. The CDR3 runs to 15 residues.

As DNA, the CDR3 is TGTGCCAGCAGCTTGGCCCCTACAACAGATACGCAGTATTTT. This gives the protein CASSLAPTTDTQYF. The rearrangement joins TRBV5-6 to TRBJ2-3, with unresolved D. V was clipped by 0 bases and J by 3 bases, with 8 bases between them. This CDR3 is built from 14 residues. Germline CDR1 is SGHDT and CDR2 is YYEEEE.

The chain has TRBV7-2 and TRBJ2-3; D uncertain. Trimming removed 2 bases at V and 5 bases at J, with 14 bases between. Per germline, CDR1 SGHTA and CDR2 FQGNSA. The CDR3 is 15 residues long. CDR3 amino acids: CASSLLVESLDTQYF. In nucleotides, the CDR3 is TGTGCCAGCAGCTTACTCGTGGAATCGTTAGATACGCAGTATTTT. Full variable domain (rest looked up from reference TRBV7-2 and TRBJ2-3): GAGVSQSPSNKVTEKGKDVELRCDPISGHTALYWYRQSLGQGLEFLIYFQGNSAPDKSGLPSDRFSAERTGGSVSTLTIQRTQQEDSAVYLCASSLLVESLDTQYFGPGTRLTVL.